One TCR beta chain is described in this entry. What it recognizes is unknown. RNA extraction was followed by reverse transcription into cDNA, which acted as the sequencing template. Method: immunoSEQ multiplex PCR; TCRdb's copy keeps in-frame clones and lacks some. The repertoire holds around 100,000 clones, with 70% to 80% as singletons. The sample comes from a study of CD8+ T cells in alopecia areata. Study at large: Treatment of the treated patients consisted of oral tofacitinib, 5 to 10 mg twice daily. General observations from the study: It was observed that many expanded lesional clones persisted in scalp and blood during tofacitinib.

Treatment denoted: oral pan-JAK inhibitor, 5-10 mg twice daily. Peripheral blood samples and lesional scalp punch biopsies were obtained from alopecia areata patients. Investigators sorted PBMCs to obtain both CD4+ and CD8+ T cells. The V and J ends lost 5 bases and 6 bases respectively, with 17 bases between them. Germline CDR1 reads LNHDA; CDR2 reads SQIVND (reference sequence). The CDR3 runs 16 residues. J is TRBJ1-6 and V is TRBV19; the D gene is possibly TRBD1 (6 bases). This material consisted of CD8+ T cells sorted from blood, taken around week 42, from a patient treated with tofacitinib. This TCR was sampled from a human donor with alopecia areata. In DNA, the CDR3 is TGTGCCAGTAGTCGGGGTTCGGGGGCTAGTAATTCACCCCTCCACTTT. Amino acids: CASSRGSGASNSPLHF.